The 19 T cell receptor beta chains listed next were all sequenced from one sample in a study of blood T cell repertoires in COVID-19. The method was immunoSEQ multiplex PCR; TCRdb's version includes in-frame clones alone and lacks a portion of them. The table shows roughly 43,000 clones, with about nine tenths occurring only once. The sequenced material came from peripheral blood. The receptor source for this set is a man in his sixties with active COVID-19.

This sequence joins TRBV11-1 and TRBJ1-1, with D perhaps TRBD1 (6 bases). The CDR3 is made up of 13 amino acids. Trimming pared 5 bases from V and 5 bases from J, leaving 12 bases between. The V gene's germline CDR1 is SGHAT and CDR2 FQDESV (reference sequence). The CDR3 nucleotides read TGTGCCAGCAGCCCATACAGGGAAACTGAAGCTTTCTTT. This encodes CASSPYRETEAFF.

V is TRBV19 and J is TRBJ2-2; D not certain. CDR1 is LNHDA, CDR2 SQIVND, per germline (reference sequence). V gave up 4 bases and J gave up 0 bases, with 6 bases separating them. The length of the CDR3 is 14 residues. CDR3 in DNA: TGTGCCAGTAGTAATTATGCGAACACCGGGGAGCTGTTTTTT. This encodes CASSNYANTGELFF.

The chain links TRBV28 to TRBJ1-2, with D uncertain. CDR1 and CDR2 (germline): MDHEN, SYDVKM. V was cut by 3 bases and J by 8 bases, with 13 bases left in between. This CDR3 has 13 amino acids. In nucleotides, the CDR3 is TGTGCCAGCAGTTTCCGCAGGTCTCGAGGCTACACCTTC. It specifies CASSFRRSRGYTF.

The J gene is TRBJ1-4, the V gene TRBV5-6, with 10 bases lining up with TRBD1. Germline loops: CDR1 SGHDT, CDR2 YYEEEE. Trimming removed 3 bases from V and 8 bases from J; junction bases left unmatched: 4. CDR3 length: 14 amino acids. The CDR3 nucleotides read TGTGCCAGCAGCTCCCCGGGACAGGGGGAAAAACTGTTTTTT. Translating gives CASSSPGQGEKLFF.

The chain joins TRBV19 to TRBJ2-3; D might be TRBD1 (6 bases). CDR3 size: 14 residues. Trimming took off 4 bases at V and 1 base at J, with 9 bases between the two ends. Germline assignment: CDR1 LNHDA and CDR2 SQIVND (reference sequence). CDR3 amino acids: CASSNRQGTDTQYF. DNA for the CDR3: TGTGCCAGTAGTAACAGACAGGGCACAGATACGCAGTATTTT.

The chain couples TRBV28 to TRBJ1-4; no reliable D call. The CDR3 spans 15 residues. CDR1 and CDR2 (germline): MDHEN, SYDVKM. The ends were cut back, 5 bases at V and 8 bases at J, with 18 bases in the middle. The CDR3 loop reads CASSTQSPGGEKLFF. CDR3 bases: TGTGCCAGCAGTACCCAGAGCCCCGGCGGGGAAAAACTGTTTTTT.

The CDR3: CASSYSGPRTDTQYF. CDR3 nucleotide sequence: TGTGCCAGCAGTTACAGCGGGCCCCGCACAGATACGCAGTATTTT. V is TRBV6-6 and J is TRBJ2-3; perhaps TRBD2 as D (6 bases). There are 15 residues in the CDR3. V lost 2 bases to trimming and J lost 1 base, with 10 bases between them. CDR1 MNHNY and CDR2 SVGAGI come from the germline V gene (reference sequence).

The chain uses TRBV9 and TRBJ1-3; D not certain. Looked up from germline, CDR1 is SGDLS and CDR2 is YYNGEE. The CDR3 is 15 amino acids. The ends were cut back, 3 bases at V and 0 bases at J, with 10 bases in the middle. This CDR3 reads CASSGLYTSGNTIYF. The CDR3, as DNA: TGTGCCAGCAGCGGACTCTACACCTCTGGAAACACCATATATTTT.

This clone was observed a handful of times. The rearrangement joins TRBV9 to TRBJ1-2; TRBD1 matches 7 bases. Trimming at V came to 4 bases and at J to 6 bases, leaving 9 bases not matched to a gene. The CDR3 totals 14 residues. The germline CDR1 and CDR2 sequences are SGDLS and YYNGEE. DNA of the CDR3: TGTGCCAGCAGCAGTGGACAGGCTGGGAATGGCTACACCTTC. It specifies CASSSGQAGNGYTF.

V usage is TRBV5-6 and J usage is TRBJ1-2; 12 bases align to TRBD1. Germline-derived CDR1 and CDR2 are SGHDT and YYEEEE. The CDR3 spans 17 residues. The V and J ends lost 1 base and 1 base, in that order; junction bases with no gene match: 5. The CDR3 coding sequence is TGTGCCAGCAGCTTGTCCCGGGACAGGGGGCGTAACTATGGCTACACCTTC. The encoded protein is CASSLSRDRGRNYGYTF.

The J gene is TRBJ2-1, the V gene TRBV7-3; D may be TRBD2 (5 bases). Germline CDR1 is SGHTA and CDR2 is FQGTGA. V lost 5 bases and J 8 bases, leaving 19 bases between the germline ends. The CDR3 extends over 15 amino acids. The CDR3 loop is CASSPSREFSHEQFF. The CDR3 DNA reads as TGTGCCAGCAGCCCATCAAGGGAGTTCAGCCATGAGCAGTTCTTC.

The chain joins TRBV6-5 to TRBJ1-6; possibly TRBD1 for D (6 bases). Germline-derived CDR1 and CDR2 are MNHEY and SVGAGI. The CDR3 spans 15 residues. Trimming took off 11 bases at V and 7 bases at J, with 21 bases between the two ends. CDR3 DNA sequence: TGTGCCGGCCTAGGGGGGTCGGGGGGAAATTCACCCCTCCACTTT. Amino acid sequence: CAGLGGSGGNSPLHF.

The chain links TRBV6-5 to TRBJ1-6, with 8 bases that match TRBD1. CDR1 is MNHEY and CDR2 is SVGAGI in the germline V gene. The V and J ends lost 6 bases and 7 bases, in that order; junction bases with no gene match: 5. This CDR3 spans 14 amino acids. The CDR3 sequence is CASRPQGGNSPLHF. The CDR3 region has the DNA TGTGCCAGCAGGCCACAGGGGGGAAATTCACCCCTCCACTTT.

The chain couples TRBV3-1 (or the pseudogene TRBV3-2) to TRBJ1-1; no clear D gene. This CDR3 has 13 amino acids. The germline gives CDR1 LGHDT, CDR2 YNNKEL (reference sequence). Trimming took 2 bases from V and 3 from J, leaving 7 bases between them. The CDR3 bases are TGTGCCAGCAGCCAAATCCGAGACACTGAAGCTTTCTTT. Translating it yields CASSQIRDTEAFF.

The rearrangement links TRBV18 to TRBJ2-7, with 9 bases identical to TRBD1. The CDR3 sequence is 16 residues long. Germline CDR1 and CDR2: KGHSH and LQKENI. V lost 1 base to trimming and J lost 2 bases; unmatched junction nucleotides: 6. CDR3 region: CASSPLGQGSPYEQYF. The CDR3 nucleotides are TGTGCCAGCTCACCACTAGGACAGGGGTCTCCCTACGAGCAGTACTTC.

The CDR3 reads CASSQGLDSYEQYF. CDR3 nucleotides: TGTGCCAGCAGCCAAGGGCTTGACAGCTACGAGCAGTACTTC. This sequence joins TRBV3-1 (or the pseudogene TRBV3-2) and TRBJ2-7; D may be TRBD1 (5 bases). The germline V gene has CDR1 LGHDT and CDR2 YNNKEL (reference sequence). The CDR3 is 14 residues long. V was trimmed by 1 base and J by 3 bases, leaving 10 bases between them.

V usage is TRBV5-1 and J usage is TRBJ2-3, with D possibly being TRBD1 (5 bases). From germline, CDR1 is SGHRS and CDR2 YFSETQ. This CDR3 comprises 15 residues. V was cut by 2 bases and J by 4 bases, with 14 bases left in between. The CDR3 spells CASSFRAEEADTQYF. The CDR3 DNA reads as TGCGCCAGCAGCTTCAGGGCCGAGGAAGCAGATACGCAGTATTTT.

This chain links TRBV7-3 with TRBJ2-2, with unresolved D. The CDR3 loop spans 15 amino acids. V gave up 1 base and J gave up 6 bases, with 12 bases separating them. Germline V CDR1 and CDR2: SGHTA, FQGTGA. This chain's CDR3 is CASSLMATAAGELFF. The DNA for the CDR3 is TGTGCCAGCAGCTTAATGGCGACGGCGGCCGGGGAGCTGTTTTTT.

V and J are TRBV6-5 and TRBJ2-1, with 10 bases lining up with TRBD2. This CDR3 contains 15 residues. The germline CDR1 and CDR2 sequences are MNHEY and SVGAGI. Trimming took 6 bases from V and 6 from J; bases not matched to a gene: 8. The CDR3 reads CASRAPGLAFNEQFF. The DNA of the CDR3 is TGTGCCAGCAGGGCCCCGGGACTAGCGTTCAATGAGCAGTTCTTC.